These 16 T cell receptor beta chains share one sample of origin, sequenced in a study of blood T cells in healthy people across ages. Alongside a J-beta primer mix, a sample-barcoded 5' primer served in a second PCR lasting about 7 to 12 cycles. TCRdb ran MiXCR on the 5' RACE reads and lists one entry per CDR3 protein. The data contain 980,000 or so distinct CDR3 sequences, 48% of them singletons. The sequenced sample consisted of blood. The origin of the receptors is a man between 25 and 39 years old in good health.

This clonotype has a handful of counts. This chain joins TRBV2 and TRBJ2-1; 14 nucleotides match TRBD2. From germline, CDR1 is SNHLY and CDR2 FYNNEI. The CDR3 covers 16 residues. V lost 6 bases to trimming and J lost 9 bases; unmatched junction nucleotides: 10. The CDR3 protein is CASRGTGTSGGSEQFF. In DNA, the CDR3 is TGTGCCAGCAGGGGAACCGGGACTAGCGGGGGAAGTGAGCAGTTCTTC.

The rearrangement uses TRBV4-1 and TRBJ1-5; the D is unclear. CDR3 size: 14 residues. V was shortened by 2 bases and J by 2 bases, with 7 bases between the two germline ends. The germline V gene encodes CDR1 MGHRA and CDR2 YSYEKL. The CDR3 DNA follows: TGCGCCAGCAGCCAATTTGACGGCAATCAGCCCCAGCATTTT. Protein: CASSQFDGNQPQHF.

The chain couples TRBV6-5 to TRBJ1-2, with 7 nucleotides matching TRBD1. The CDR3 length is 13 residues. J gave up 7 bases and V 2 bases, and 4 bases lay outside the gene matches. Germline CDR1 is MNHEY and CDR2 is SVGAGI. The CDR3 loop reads CASSYEGAGGYTF. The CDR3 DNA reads TGTGCCAGCAGTTACGAGGGGGCCGGTGGCTACACCTTC.

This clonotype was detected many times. The CDR3 sequence: CASSLLLTDTQYF. In nucleotides, the CDR3 is TGTGCCAGCAGCCTCCTACTCACAGATACGCAGTATTTT. The V and J genes are TRBV7-9 and TRBJ2-3, with D unresolved. Trimming cost V 5 bases and J 2 bases, with 8 bases left between them. The CDR3 extends over 13 amino acids. Germline loops: CDR1 SEHNR, CDR2 FQNEAQ (reference sequence).

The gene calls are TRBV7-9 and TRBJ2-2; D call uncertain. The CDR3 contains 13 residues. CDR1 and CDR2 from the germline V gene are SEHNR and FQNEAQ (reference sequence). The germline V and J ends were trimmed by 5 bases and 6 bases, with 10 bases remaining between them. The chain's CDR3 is CASSPAAAGELFF. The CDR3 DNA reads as TGTGCCAGCAGCCCGGCCGCCGCCGGGGAGCTGTTTTTT.

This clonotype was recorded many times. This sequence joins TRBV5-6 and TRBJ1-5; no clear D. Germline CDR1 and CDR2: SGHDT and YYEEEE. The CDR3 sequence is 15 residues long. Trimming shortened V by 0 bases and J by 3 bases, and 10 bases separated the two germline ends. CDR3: CASSLGQLFNQPQHF. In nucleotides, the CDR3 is TGTGCCAGCAGCTTGGGGCAGCTTTTCAATCAGCCCCAGCATTTT.

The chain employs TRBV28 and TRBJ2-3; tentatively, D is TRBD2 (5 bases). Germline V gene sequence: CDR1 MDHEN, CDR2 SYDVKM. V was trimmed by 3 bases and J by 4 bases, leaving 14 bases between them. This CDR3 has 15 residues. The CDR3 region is CASSLPTGNADTQYF. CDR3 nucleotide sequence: TGTGCCAGCAGTTTGCCGACGGGGAACGCAGATACGCAGTATTTT.

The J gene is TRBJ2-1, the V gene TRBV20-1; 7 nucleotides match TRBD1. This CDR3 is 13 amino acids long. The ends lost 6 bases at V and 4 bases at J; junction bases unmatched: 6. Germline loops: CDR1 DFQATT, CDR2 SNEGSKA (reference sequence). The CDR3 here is CSADHRGYNEQFF. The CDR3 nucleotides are TGCAGTGCGGACCACAGGGGTTACAATGAGCAGTTCTTC.

CDR3 sequence (DNA): TGTGCCAGCCCCGGCTACACCTTC. Protein product: CASPGYTF. The genes are TRBV7-9 and TRBJ1-2; D gene ambiguous. Trimming stripped 8 bases from V and 8 bases from J, with 3 bases between. The CDR3 spans 8 residues. Germline V gives CDR1 SEHNR, CDR2 FQNEAQ (reference sequence).

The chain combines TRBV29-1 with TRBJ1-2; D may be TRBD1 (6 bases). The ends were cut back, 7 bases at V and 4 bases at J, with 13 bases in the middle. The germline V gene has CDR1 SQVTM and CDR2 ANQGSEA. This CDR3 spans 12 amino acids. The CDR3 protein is CSALGGAYGYTF. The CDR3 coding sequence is TGCAGCGCTTTAGGGGGGGCCTATGGCTACACCTTC.

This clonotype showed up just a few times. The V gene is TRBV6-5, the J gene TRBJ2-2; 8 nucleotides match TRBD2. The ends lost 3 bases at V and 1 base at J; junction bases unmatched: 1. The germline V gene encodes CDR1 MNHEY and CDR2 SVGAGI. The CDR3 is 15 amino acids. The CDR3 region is CASSYAGGNTGELFF. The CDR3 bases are TGTGCCAGCAGTTATGCGGGAGGGAACACCGGGGAGCTGTTTTTT.

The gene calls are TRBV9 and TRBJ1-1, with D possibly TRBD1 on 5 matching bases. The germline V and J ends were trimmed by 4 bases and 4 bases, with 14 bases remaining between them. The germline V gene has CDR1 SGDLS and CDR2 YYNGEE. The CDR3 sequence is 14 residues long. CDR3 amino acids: CASSFSGATTEAFF. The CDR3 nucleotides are TGTGCCAGCAGCTTCAGCGGGGCGACCACTGAAGCTTTCTTT.

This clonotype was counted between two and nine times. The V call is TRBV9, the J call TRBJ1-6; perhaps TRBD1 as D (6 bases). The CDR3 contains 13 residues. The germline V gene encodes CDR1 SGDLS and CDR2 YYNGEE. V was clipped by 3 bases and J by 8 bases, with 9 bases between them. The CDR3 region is CASSGGTYSPLHF. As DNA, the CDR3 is TGTGCCAGCAGCGGTGGGACATATTCACCCCTCCACTTT.

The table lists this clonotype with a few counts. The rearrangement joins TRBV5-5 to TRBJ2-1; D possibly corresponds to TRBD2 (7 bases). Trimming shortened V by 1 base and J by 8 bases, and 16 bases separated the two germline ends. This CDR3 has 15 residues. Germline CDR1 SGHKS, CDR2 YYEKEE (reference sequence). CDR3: CASSLLDRGGHEQFF. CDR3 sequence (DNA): TGTGCCAGCAGCTTGTTGGATAGGGGGGGTCATGAGCAGTTCTTC.

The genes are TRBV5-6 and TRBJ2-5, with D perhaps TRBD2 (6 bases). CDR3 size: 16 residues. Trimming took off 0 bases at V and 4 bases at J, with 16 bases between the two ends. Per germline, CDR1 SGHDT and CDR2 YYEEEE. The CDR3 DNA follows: TGTGCCAGCAGCTTGGGGCGGGGTACTTTGTCAGAGACCCAGTACTTC. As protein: CASSLGRGTLSETQYF.

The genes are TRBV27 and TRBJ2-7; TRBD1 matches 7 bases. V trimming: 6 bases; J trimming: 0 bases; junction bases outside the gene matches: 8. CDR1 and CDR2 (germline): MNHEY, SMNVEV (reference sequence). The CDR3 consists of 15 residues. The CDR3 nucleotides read TGTGCCAGCAGCTCTGACAGGGTCAGCTCCTACGAGCAGTACTTC. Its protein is CASSSDRVSSYEQYF.